This TCR beta chain was obtained from a study of identifying expanded T cells in peripheral blood. The CDR3 contains 13 residues. Germline CDR1 is ENHRY and CDR2 is SYGVKD. The V and J ends lost 3 bases and 7 bases respectively, with 13 bases between them. Generated by immunoSEQ multiplex PCR, the TCRdb table keeps only in-frame clones and is missing some. Here the sample spans some 93,000 clones, approximately 91% being singletons. Specimen: blood. This chain links TRBV10-3 with TRBJ2-7; D is uncertain. The sequence came from a person between 18 and 69 years old in good health. The CDR3 sequence is CAISEKTGREQYF. The CDR3 region has the DNA TGTGCCATCAGTGAAAAAACGGGTCGGGAGCAGTACTTC.